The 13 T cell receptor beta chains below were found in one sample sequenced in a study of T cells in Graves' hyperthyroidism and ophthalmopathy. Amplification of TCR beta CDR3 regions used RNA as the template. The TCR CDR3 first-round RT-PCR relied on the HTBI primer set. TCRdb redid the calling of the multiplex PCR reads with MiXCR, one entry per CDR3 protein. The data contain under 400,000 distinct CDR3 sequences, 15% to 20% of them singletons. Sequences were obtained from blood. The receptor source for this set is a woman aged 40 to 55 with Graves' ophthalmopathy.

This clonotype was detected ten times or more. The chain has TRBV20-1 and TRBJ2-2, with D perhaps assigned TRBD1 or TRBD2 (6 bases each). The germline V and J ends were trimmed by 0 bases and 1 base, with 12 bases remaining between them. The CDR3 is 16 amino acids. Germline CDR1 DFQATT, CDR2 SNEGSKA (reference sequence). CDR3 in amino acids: CSARDFEGGNTGELFF. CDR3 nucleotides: TGCAGTGCTAGAGACTTTGAGGGGGGGAACACCGGGGAGCTGTTTTTT.

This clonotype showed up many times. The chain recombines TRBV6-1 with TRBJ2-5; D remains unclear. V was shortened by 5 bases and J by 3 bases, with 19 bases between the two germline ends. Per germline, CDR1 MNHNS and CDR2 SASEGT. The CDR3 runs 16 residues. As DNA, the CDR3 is TGTGCCAGCAGTCCTCTGCTGACCAAGGCAGAAGAGACCCAGTACTTC. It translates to CASSPLLTKAEETQYF.

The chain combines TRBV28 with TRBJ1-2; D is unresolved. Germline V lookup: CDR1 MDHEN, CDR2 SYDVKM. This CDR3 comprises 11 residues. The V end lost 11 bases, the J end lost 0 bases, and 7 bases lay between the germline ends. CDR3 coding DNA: TGTGCCTCGGGGTCTAACTATGGCTACACCTTC. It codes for CASGSNYGYTF.

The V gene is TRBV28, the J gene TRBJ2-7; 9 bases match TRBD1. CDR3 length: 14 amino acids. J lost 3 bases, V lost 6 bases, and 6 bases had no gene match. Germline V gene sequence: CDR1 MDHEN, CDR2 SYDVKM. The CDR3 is CASRLTGGFYEQYF. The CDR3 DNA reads TGTGCCAGCAGATTGACAGGGGGGTTCTACGAGCAGTACTTC.

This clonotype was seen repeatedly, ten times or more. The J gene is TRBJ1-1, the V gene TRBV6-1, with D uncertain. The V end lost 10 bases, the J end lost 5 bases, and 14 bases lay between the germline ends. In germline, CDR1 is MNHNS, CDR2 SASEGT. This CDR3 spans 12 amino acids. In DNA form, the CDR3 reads TGTGCCACCTCCCCCACGTGGACTGAAGCTTTCTTT. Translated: CATSPTWTEAFF.

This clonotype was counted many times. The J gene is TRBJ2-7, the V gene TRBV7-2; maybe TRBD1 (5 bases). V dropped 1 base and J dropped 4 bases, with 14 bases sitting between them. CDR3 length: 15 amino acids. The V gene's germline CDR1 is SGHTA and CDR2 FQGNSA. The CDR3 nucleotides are TGTGCCAGCAGCTTAGAAGGGGTAGGTCGGTACGAGCAGTACTTC. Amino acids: CASSLEGVGRYEQYF.

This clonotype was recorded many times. As DNA, the CDR3 is TGTGCCAGCAGTGAAAGCAGCGGCCTAAGACAAGAGACCCAGTACTTC. Amino acids: CASSESSGLRQETQYF. The chain carries TRBV6-1 and TRBJ2-5, with a weak D call TRBD2 (5 bases). Germline V gene sequence: CDR1 MNHNS, CDR2 SASEGT. Trimming pared 2 bases from V and 2 bases from J, leaving 15 bases between. CDR3 length: 16 residues.

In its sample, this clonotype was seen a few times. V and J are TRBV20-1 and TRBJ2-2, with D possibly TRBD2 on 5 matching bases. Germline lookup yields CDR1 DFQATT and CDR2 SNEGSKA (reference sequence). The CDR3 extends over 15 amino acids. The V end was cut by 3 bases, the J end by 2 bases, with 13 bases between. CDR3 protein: CSARVAGVNTGELFF. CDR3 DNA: TGCAGTGCTAGGGTGGCCGGGGTCAACACCGGGGAGCTGTTTTTT.

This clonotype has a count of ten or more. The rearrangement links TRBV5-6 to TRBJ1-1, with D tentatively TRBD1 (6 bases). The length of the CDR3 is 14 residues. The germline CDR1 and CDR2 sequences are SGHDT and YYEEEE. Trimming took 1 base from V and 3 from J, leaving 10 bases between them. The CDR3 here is CASSLPGADTEAFF. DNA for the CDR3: TGTGCCAGCAGCTTGCCAGGGGCGGACACTGAAGCTTTCTTT.

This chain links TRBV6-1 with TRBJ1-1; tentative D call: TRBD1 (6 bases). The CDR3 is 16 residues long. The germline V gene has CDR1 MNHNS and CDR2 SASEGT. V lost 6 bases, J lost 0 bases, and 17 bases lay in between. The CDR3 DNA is TGTGCCAGCAGGGCCGGGACAAGGAGGGTGAACACTGAAGCTTTCTTT. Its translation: CASRAGTRRVNTEAFF.

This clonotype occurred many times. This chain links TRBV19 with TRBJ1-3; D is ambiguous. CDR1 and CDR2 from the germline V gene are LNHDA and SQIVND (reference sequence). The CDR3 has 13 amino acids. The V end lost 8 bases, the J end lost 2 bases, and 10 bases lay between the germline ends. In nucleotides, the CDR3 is TGTGCCAGTTCCCCAGCCGCTGGAAACACCATATATTTT. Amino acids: CASSPAAGNTIYF.

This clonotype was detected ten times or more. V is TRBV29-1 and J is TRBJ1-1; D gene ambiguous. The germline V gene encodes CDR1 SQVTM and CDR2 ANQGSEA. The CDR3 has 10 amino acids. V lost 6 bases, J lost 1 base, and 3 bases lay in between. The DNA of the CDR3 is TGCAGCGTCTCGAACACTGAAGCTTTCTTT. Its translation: CSVSNTEAFF.

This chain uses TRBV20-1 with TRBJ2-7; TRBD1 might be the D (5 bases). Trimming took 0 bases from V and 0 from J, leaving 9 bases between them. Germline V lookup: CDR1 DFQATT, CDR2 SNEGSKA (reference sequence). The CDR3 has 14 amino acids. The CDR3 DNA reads TGCAGTGCTAGAGATCCAGGGATCTCCTACGAGCAGTACTTC. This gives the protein CSARDPGISYEQYF.